This passage covers 13 T cell receptor beta chains from one sample sequenced in a study of vaccination effects on CD4 cells after COVID-19. The antigens these receptors bind are not known. In the ViraFEST assay, antigen-specific CD4+ clonotypes were identified by expansion after peptide-pool stimulation. CD4+ T cells were isolated after less than 12 days of culture. Vaccinees lacked prior SARS-CoV-2 infection and tested negative for nucleocapsid antibodies. Produced via immunoSEQ multiplex PCR; TCRdb's table is partial and in-frame only. The sample has approximately 22,000 clones; roughly four fifths are singletons. Sequences were derived from CD4+ T cells from PBMCs cultured with HCoV-NL63 spike peptides, sampled before COVID-19 vaccination. These receptors were obtained from a human donor who received a COVID-19 vaccine.

The chain joins TRBV15 to TRBJ1-5, with no clear D. This CDR3 region has 12 residues. Germline V gives CDR1 LNHNV, CDR2 YYDKDF (reference sequence). The germline V and J ends were trimmed by 0 bases and 7 bases, with 4 bases remaining between them. CDR3 sequence reads: CATSRDVQPQHF. The CDR3 nucleotides are TGTGCCACCAGCAGAGATGTCCAGCCCCAGCATTTT. The full variable domain, its missing parts supplied by reference TRBV15 and TRBJ1-5, is DAMVIQNPRYQVTQFGKPVTLSCSQTLNHNVMYWYQQKSSQAPKLLFHYYDKDFNNEADTPDNFQSRRPNTSFCFLDIRSPGLGDTAMYLCATSRDVQPQHFGDGTRLSIL.

The chain carries TRBV5-1 and TRBJ2-3; D is unresolved. The V and J ends lost 3 bases and 5 bases respectively, with 10 bases between them. The CDR3 totals 13 residues. Germline CDR1 reads SGHRS; CDR2 reads YFSETQ. The DNA of the CDR3 is TGCGCCAGCAGCTCTACCTCGGGAGATACGCAGTATTTT. Translating it yields CASSSTSGDTQYF.

About this clone itself: One end of the junction is discordant with germline, which a read error may explain. The chain combines TRBV12-3 or TRBV12-4 with TRBJ1-2, with 7 bases matching TRBD1. CDR3 length equals 11 residues. The CDR3 region is CASSLTGAKAF. In nucleotides, the CDR3 is TGTGCCAGCAGTTTAACAGGGGCAAAAGCCTTC.

The V and J genes are TRBV7-9 and TRBJ1-4, with D perhaps matching TRBD1 (6 bases). Per the germline V gene, CDR1 is SEHNR and CDR2 is FQNEAQ (reference sequence). CDR3 length equals 15 residues. V gave up 5 bases and J gave up 4 bases, with 14 bases separating them. The CDR3 DNA reads as TGTGCCAGCAGCGGAACAGGGTCTCTTAATGAAAAACTGTTTTTT. It is translated as CASSGTGSLNEKLFF.

Written as DNA, the CDR3 is TGTGCCAGCAGCTCCCCCGGCAGCGGGGCCGAGCAGTACTTC. Its protein product is CASSSPGSGAEQYF. The rearrangement links TRBV7-2 to TRBJ2-7; 7 nucleotides line up with TRBD2. The germline CDR1 and CDR2 sequences are SGHTA and FQGNSA. This CDR3 spans 14 amino acids. J gave up 6 bases and V 4 bases, and 9 bases lay outside the gene matches.

The chain uses TRBV4-2 and TRBJ2-5, with 9 bases matching TRBD2. From germline, CDR1 is LGHNA and CDR2 YNFKEQ. CDR3 length: 17 residues. Germline trimming cut 0 bases from V and 1 base from J; bases unmatched to any gene: 6. This CDR3 reads CASSQDRSGGLQETQYF. The DNA for the CDR3 is TGTGCCAGCAGCCAAGATCGGAGCGGGGGGCTCCAAGAGACCCAGTACTTC.

This clone was seen a few times. The chain couples TRBV6-5 to TRBJ2-1, with 11 positions matching TRBD2. Germline V gene sequence: CDR1 MNHEY, CDR2 SVGAGI. The CDR3 has 15 amino acids. The trim removed 4 bases at V and 8 bases at J, leaving 7 bases unmatched. In DNA, the CDR3 is TGTGCCAGCAGTTCCATAGCGGGGGGGCCCGATGAGCAGTTCTTC. Its protein product is CASSSIAGGPDEQFF.

This clone has more than one count but fewer than ten. The chain carries TRBV4-2 and TRBJ2-7; 11 bases fit TRBD2. Germline V CDR1 and CDR2: LGHNA, YNFKEQ. V shed 0 bases, J shed 3 bases, and the junction held 7 bases outside the gene matches. This CDR3 region has 17 residues. Written as DNA, the CDR3 is TGTGCCAGCAGCCAAGATCCACTAGCGGGAGTTAGCTACGAGCAGTACTTC. Translation gives CASSQDPLAGVSYEQYF.

This chain joins TRBV7-9 and TRBJ1-4; 7 bases are shared with TRBD1. In germline, CDR1 is SEHNR, CDR2 FQNEAQ (reference sequence). The CDR3 totals 15 residues. The J segment lost 7 bases and the V segment lost 5 bases, leaving 10 bases of the junction unmatched. CDR3 nucleotide sequence: TGTGCCAGCAGCGCAAGACAGGGAGGGACTGAAAAACTGTTTTTT. This sequence encodes CASSARQGGTEKLFF. Using reference TRBV7-9 and TRBJ1-4 for the parts outside the CDR3, the full variable domain is DTGVSQNPRHKITKRGQNVTFRCDPISEHNRLYWYRQTLGQGPEFLTYFQNEAQLEKSRLLSDRFSAERPKGSFSTLEIQRTEQGDSAMYLCASSARQGGTEKLFFGSGTQLSVL.

The chain is built from TRBV27 and TRBJ1-5; D perhaps matches TRBD1 (5 bases). Trimming removed 4 bases at V and 2 bases at J, with 15 bases between. Germline V gives CDR1 MNHEY, CDR2 SMNVEV (reference sequence). CDR3 length: 16 amino acids. The CDR3 protein is CASSSVGGRGNQPQHF. The CDR3 DNA reads TGTGCCAGCAGTTCCGTCGGGGGAAGGGGCAATCAGCCCCAGCATTTT.

This chain joins TRBV4-2 and TRBJ1-2; TRBD1 matches 7 bases. CDR3 length equals 15 residues. Germline CDR1 and CDR2: LGHNA and YNFKEQ. Losses at the gene ends were 0 bases for V and 6 bases for J; bases not matched to a gene: 7. For the CDR3, the DNA is TGTGCCAGCAGCCAAGATAGTTTCAGGGGGGATGGCTACACCTTC. Protein product: CASSQDSFRGDGYTF.

The chain recombines TRBV6-2 or TRBV6-3 with TRBJ1-5, with D possibly being TRBD1 (6 bases). CDR1 and CDR2 from the germline V gene are MNHEY and SVGEGT. The CDR3 is 16 amino acids. The ends were cut back, 4 bases at V and 0 bases at J, with 13 bases in the middle. The CDR3 here is CASSWPRTVSNQPQHF. CDR3 nucleotides: TGTGCCAGCAGTTGGCCCCGGACAGTTAGCAATCAGCCCCAGCATTTT.

This clone was detected a few times. The chain has TRBV5-1 and TRBJ1-6, with 8 bases identical to TRBD1. The CDR3 has 14 residues. The germline V gene has CDR1 SGHRS and CDR2 YFSETQ. J gave up 10 bases and V 5 bases, and 8 bases lay outside the gene matches. The CDR3 protein is CASRSTGAESPLHF. The CDR3 DNA is TGCGCCAGCAGATCGACAGGGGCCGAATCACCCCTCCACTTT.